The TCR beta chain described here comes from a study of naive and memory T cell subsets. Study conclusions and caveats: Especially in CD8 cells, naive repertoires contained a few larger clonotypes, possibly CD45RA-re-expressing memory cells. Gini index rose across naive, CM, EM and EMRA in CD4 and CD8.

This clonotype was observed many times. Its matching antigen is unknown. Two oligonucleotides, mixed equimolar, formed the beta constant-region primer covering TRBC1 and TRBC2. The ligated cDNA underwent four PCR rounds using SP2 and nested alpha and beta constant-region primers. From the UMI-ligation and nested PCR reads, TCRdb called clonotypes with MiXCR, one entry per CDR3 protein. The sample shows roughly 92,000 distinct CDR3 sequences, 11% of them seen only once. This receptor was identified in a human donor in good health. Sequenced: naive CD4+ T cells from blood.

In DNA form, the CDR3 reads TGCGCCAGCAGTGAGAGGGTGGGACTAGCTGACTATGAGCAGTTCTTC. It codes for CASSERVGLADYEQFF. V is TRBV10-1 and J is TRBJ2-1; 9 positions agree with TRBD2. The CDR3 loop spans 16 amino acids. Losses at the gene ends were 2 bases for V and 8 bases for J; bases not matched to a gene: 10. Germline V CDR1 and CDR2: WNHNN, SYGVQD (reference sequence).